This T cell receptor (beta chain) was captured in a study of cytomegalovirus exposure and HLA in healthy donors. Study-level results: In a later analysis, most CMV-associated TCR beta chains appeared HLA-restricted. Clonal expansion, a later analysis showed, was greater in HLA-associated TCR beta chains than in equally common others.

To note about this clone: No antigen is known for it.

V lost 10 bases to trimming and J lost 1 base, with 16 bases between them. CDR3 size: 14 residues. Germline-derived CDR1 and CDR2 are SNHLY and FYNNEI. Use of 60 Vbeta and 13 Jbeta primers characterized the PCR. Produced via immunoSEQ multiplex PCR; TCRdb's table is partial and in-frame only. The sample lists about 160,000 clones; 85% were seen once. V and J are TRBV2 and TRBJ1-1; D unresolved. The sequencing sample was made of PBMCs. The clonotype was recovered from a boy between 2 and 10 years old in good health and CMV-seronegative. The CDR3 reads CATREGSGNTEAFF. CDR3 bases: TGTGCCACCCGGGAGGGTTCCGGGAACACTGAAGCTTTCTTT.